This T cell receptor beta chain was retrieved from a study of memory CD4+ T cells and cytomegalovirus serostatus. Trimming removed 6 bases at V and 7 bases at J, with 13 bases between. The CDR3 has 14 residues. In germline, CDR1 is MNHEY, CDR2 SVGAGI. Single viable CD3+CD4+CD8-CD45RO+ cells were sorted as the memory CD4+ T cells. Repertoires were generated with immunoSEQ multiplex PCR, while TCRdb's copy carries only in-frame clones and drops some. The table has about 40,000 clones, more than 75% seen once. This receptor was identified in an adult in good health and CMV-seronegative. Sequencing used memory CD4+ T cells from blood. This chain links TRBV6-5 with TRBJ1-6; tentatively, D is TRBD1 (6 bases). The CDR3: CASRLPGANSPLHF. The DNA of the CDR3 is TGTGCCAGCAGGCTACCGGGGGCCAATTCACCCCTCCACTTT.